Sequencing of this T cell receptor (beta chain) was carried out in a study of T cell clones after liver transplantation. On the study more broadly: Blood was drawn pre-transplant, before withdrawal, and after full or failed withdrawal.

The data were produced by immunoSEQ multiplex PCR, yet TCRdb's version contains in-frame clones alone and is incomplete. Of around 51,000 clones in the sample, 80% to 90% were seen once. V lost 0 bases and J 10 bases, leaving 12 bases between the germline ends. The germline gives CDR1 SQVTM, CDR2 ANQGSEA. CDR3 length: 12 residues. The chain couples TRBV29-1 to TRBJ1-2, with a tentative D call TRBD1 (6 bases). The receptor was isolated from a human patient who received a liver transplant. Some T cells may originate from the graft donor. Material: CD8+ T cells from blood, obtained 12 months after liver transplant. The CDR3 reads CSVEEPAGDYTF. CDR3 DNA: TGCAGCGTTGAAGAACCAGCAGGGGACTACACCTTC.